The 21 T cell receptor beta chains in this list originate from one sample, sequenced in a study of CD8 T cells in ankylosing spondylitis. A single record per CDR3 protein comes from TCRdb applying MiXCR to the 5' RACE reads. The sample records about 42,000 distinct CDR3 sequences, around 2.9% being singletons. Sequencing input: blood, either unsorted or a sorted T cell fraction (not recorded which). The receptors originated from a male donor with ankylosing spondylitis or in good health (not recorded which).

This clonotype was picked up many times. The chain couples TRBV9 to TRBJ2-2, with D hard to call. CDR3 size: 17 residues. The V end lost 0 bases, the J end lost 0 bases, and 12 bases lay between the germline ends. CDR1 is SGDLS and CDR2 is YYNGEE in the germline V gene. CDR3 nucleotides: TGTGCCAGCAGCGTAGATCCCGCCAGCCCGAACACCGGGGAGCTGTTTTTT. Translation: CASSVDPASPNTGELFF. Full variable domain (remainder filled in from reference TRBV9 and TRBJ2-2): DSGVTQTPKHLITATGQRVTLRCSPRSGDLSVYWYQQSLDQGLQFLIQYYNGEERAKGNILERFSAQQFPDLHSELNLSSLELGDSALYFCASSVDPASPNTGELFFGEGSRLTVL.

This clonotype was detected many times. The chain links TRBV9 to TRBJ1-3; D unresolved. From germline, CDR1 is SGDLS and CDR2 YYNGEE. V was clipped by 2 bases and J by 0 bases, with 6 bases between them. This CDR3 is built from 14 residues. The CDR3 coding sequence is TGTGCCAGCAGCGTCGCGGTCTCTGGAAACACCATATATTTT. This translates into CASSVAVSGNTIYF.

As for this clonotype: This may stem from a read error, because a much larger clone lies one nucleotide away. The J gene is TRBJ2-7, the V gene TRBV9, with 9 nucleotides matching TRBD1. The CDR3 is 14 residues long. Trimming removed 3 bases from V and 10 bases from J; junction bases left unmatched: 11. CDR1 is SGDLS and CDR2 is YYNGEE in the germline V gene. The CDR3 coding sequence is TGTGCCAGCAGCGCCCCGGGACAGGGAGGGGTACAGTACTTC. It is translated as CASSAPGQGGVQYF.

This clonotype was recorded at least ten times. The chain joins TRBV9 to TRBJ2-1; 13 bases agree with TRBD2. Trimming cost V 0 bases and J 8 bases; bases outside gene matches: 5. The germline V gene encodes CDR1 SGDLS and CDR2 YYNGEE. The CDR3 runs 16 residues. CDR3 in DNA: TGTGCCAGCAGCGTAGGGGGACTAGCGGGAATCGATGAGCAGTTCTTC. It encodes CASSVGGLAGIDEQFF.

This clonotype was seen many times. The CDR3 DNA sequence: TGTGCCAGCAGCGTTCGGGGTCAACCTGGAAACACCATATATTTT. It codes for CASSVRGQPGNTIYF. The chain recombines TRBV9 with TRBJ1-3; D not resolved. The ends were cut back, 2 bases at V and 2 bases at J, with 11 bases in the middle. Germline V lookup: CDR1 SGDLS, CDR2 YYNGEE. The CDR3 covers 15 residues.

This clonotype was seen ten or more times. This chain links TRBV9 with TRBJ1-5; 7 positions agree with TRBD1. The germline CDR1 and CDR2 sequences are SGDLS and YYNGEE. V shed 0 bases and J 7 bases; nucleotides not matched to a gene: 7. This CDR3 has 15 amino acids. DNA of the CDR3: TGTGCCAGCAGCGTAGGGGGGACAGCCCCCCAGCCCCAGCATTTT. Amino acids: CASSVGGTAPQPQHF.

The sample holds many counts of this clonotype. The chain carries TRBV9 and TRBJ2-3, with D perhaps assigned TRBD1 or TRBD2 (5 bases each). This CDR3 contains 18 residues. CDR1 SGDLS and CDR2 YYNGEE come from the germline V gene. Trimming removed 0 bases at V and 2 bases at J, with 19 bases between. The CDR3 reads CASSVATGVRGITDTQYF. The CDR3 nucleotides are TGTGCCAGCAGCGTAGCTACGGGCGTGAGGGGCATCACAGATACGCAGTATTTT. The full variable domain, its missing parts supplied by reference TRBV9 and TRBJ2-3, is DSGVTQTPKHLITATGQRVTLRCSPRSGDLSVYWYQQSLDQGLQFLIQYYNGEERAKGNILERFSAQQFPDLHSELNLSSLELGDSALYFCASSVATGVRGITDTQYFGPGTRLTVL.

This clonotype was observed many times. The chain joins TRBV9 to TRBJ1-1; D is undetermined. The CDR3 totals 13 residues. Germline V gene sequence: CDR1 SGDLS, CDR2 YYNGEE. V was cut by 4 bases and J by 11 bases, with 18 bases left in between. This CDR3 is CASSPSRHGKAFF. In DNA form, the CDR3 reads TGTGCCAGCAGCCCCTCCCGGCACGGGAAGGCTTTCTTT. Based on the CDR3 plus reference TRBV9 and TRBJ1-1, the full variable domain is DSGVTQTPKHLITATGQRVTLRCSPRSGDLSVYWYQQSLDQGLQFLIQYYNGEERAKGNILERFSAQQFPDLHSELNLSSLELGDSALYFCASSPSRHGKAFFGQGTRLTVV.

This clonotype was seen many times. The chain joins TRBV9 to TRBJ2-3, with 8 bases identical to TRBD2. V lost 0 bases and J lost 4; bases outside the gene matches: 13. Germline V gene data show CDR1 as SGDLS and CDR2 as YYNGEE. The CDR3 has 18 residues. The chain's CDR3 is CASSVGGGRFELADTQYF. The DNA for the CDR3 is TGTGCCAGCAGCGTAGGGGGCGGGAGGTTTGAGTTGGCAGATACGCAGTATTTT.

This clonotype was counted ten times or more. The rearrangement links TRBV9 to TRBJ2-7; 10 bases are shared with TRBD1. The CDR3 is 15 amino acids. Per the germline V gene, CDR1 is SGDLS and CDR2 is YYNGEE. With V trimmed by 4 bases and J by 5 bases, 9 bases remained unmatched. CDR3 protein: CASSPVGTGVNEQYF. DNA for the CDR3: TGTGCCAGCAGCCCCGTTGGGACAGGGGTAAACGAGCAGTACTTC.

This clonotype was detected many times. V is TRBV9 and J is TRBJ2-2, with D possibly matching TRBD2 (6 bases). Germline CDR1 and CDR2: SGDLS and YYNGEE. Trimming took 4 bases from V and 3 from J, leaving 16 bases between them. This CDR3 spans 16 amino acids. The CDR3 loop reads CASSTGGVVDTGELFF. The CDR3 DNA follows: TGTGCCAGCAGCACTGGAGGGGTCGTAGACACCGGGGAGCTGTTTTTT.

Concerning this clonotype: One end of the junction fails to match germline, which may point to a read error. CDR3: CATSVGGWRDTQHF. DNA for the CDR3: TGTGCCACCAGCGTAGGCGGCTGGCGGGATACGCAGCATTTT. This chain joins TRBV9 and TRBJ2-3; no clear D. The DNA end favors TRBJ1-5, so the J call may be wrong. The CDR3 extends over 14 amino acids. Looked up from germline, CDR1 is SGDLS and CDR2 is YYNGEE.

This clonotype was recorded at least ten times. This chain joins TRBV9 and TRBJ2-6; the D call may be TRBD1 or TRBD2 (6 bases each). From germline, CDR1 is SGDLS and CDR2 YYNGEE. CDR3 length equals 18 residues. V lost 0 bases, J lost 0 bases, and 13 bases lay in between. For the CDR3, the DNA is TGTGCCAGCAGCGTAGCGCGGGACATATTCTCTGGGGCCAACGTCCTGACTTTC. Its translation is CASSVARDIFSGANVLTF.

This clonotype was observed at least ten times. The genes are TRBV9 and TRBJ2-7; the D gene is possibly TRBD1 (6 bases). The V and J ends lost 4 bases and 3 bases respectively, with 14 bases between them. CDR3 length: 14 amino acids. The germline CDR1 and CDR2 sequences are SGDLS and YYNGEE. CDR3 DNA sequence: TGTGCCAGCAGCTTCAGGACAGCTGGCTACGAGCAGTACTTC. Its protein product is CASSFRTAGYEQYF.

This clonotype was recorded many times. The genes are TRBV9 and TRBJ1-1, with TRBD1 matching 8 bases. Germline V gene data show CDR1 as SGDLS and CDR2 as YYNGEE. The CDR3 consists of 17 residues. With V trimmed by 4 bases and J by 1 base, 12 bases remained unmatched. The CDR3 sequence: CASSTSLFDRGNTEAFF. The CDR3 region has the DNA TGTGCCAGCAGCACCAGCCTCTTCGACAGGGGGAACACTGAAGCTTTCTTT.

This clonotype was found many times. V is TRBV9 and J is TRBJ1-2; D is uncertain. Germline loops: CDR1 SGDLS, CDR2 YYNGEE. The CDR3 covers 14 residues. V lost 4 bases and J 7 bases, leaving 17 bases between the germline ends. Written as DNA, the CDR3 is TGTGCCAGCAGCATCAAGGCCTCCGAGGGTGGCTACACCTTC. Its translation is CASSIKASEGGYTF.

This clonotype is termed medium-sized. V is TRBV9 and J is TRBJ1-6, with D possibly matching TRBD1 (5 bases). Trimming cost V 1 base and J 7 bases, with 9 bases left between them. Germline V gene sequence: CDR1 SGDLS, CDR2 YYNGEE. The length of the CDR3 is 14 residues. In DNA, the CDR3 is TGTGCCAGCAGCGTAACGGACACAAATTCACCCCTCCACTTT. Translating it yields CASSVTDTNSPLHF.

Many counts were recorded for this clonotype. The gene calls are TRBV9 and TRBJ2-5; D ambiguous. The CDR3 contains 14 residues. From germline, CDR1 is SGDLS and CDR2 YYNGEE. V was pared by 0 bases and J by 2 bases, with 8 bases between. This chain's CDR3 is CASSVEPGQETQYF. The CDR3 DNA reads TGTGCCAGCAGCGTAGAGCCCGGTCAAGAGACCCAGTACTTC.

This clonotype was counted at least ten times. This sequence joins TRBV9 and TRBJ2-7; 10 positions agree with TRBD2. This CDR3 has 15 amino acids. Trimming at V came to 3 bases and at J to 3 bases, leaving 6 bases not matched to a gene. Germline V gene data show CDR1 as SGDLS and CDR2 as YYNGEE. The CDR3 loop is CASSEASGSHYEQYF. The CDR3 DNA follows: TGTGCCAGCAGCGAGGCTAGCGGGAGTCACTACGAGCAGTACTTC. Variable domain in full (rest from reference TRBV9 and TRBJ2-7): DSGVTQTPKHLITATGQRVTLRCSPRSGDLSVYWYQQSLDQGLQFLIQYYNGEERAKGNILERFSAQQFPDLHSELNLSSLELGDSALYFCASSEASGSHYEQYFGPGTRLTVT.

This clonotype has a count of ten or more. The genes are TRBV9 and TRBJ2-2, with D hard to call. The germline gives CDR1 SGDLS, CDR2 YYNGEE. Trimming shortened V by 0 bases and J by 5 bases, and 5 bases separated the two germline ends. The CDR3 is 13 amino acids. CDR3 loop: CASSVDQTGELFF. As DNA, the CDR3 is TGTGCCAGCAGCGTAGACCAGACCGGGGAGCTGTTTTTT.

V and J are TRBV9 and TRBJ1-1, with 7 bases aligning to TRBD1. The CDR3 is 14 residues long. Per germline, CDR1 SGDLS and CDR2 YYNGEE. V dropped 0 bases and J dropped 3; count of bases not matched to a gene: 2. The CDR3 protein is CASSVVQGYTEAFF. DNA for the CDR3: TGTGCCAGCAGCGTAGTACAGGGGTACACTGAAGCTTTCTTT.